This T cell receptor (beta chain) emerged from a study of TIL therapy for anti-PD-1-resistant metastatic lung cancer. Study at large: Progressing patients received lymphodepletion, expanded TIL infusion and IL-2.

Stated time point: pre-treatment sample, taken before nivolumab and TIL therapy. Enrollment ran from 2017 to early 2020. Germline values: CDR1 MNHNS, CDR2 SASEGT. V gave up 8 bases and J gave up 4 bases, with 8 bases separating them. CDR3 size: 12 residues. Note on this clone: Its target is unknown.

The study's findings and limits: Infused TIL clonotypes partially replaced the baseline blood repertoire, then decayed over months.

The immunoSEQ assay was v3. Survey-level samples got 1.5 million to 2.5 million read pairs; deep-level samples got roughly 5-6.5 million. TCRdb's copy holds only in-frame clones and misses some; the assay was immunoSEQ multiplex PCR. The sample lists some 16,000 clones, 74% occurring once. Sequenced here: blood, sampled at baseline. This clonotype was obtained from a person aged 25 to 85 with non-small cell lung cancer. The V call is TRBV6-1, the J call TRBJ1-4; D gene unclear. The CDR3 bases are TGTGCCAGCGGACGGCTTAATGAAAAACTGTTTTTT. Amino acid sequence: CASGRLNEKLFF.